One sample yielded the 26 T cell receptor beta chains listed below, sequenced in a study of blood T cell repertoires in COVID-19. The data were produced by immunoSEQ multiplex PCR, yet TCRdb's version contains in-frame clones alone and is incomplete. The sample records about 150,000 clones, roughly 83% being singletons. Input material: peripheral blood. The receptors derive from an older woman with acute or convalescent COVID-19.

The chain uses TRBV7-3 and TRBJ1-1, with TRBD1 as a possible D gene (5 bases). Germline CDR1 SGHTA, CDR2 FQGTGA. The CDR3 has 13 residues. V lost 5 bases, J lost 2 bases, and 9 bases lay in between. The CDR3 DNA is TGTGCCAGCAGCCTACAGGAAAACACTGAAGCTTTCTTT. It is translated as CASSLQENTEAFF.

The chain employs TRBV4-3 and TRBJ1-5, with D possibly being TRBD1 (6 bases). Germline CDR1 is LGHNA and CDR2 is YSLEER. The CDR3 is 17 residues long. Trimming took off 2 bases at V and 4 bases at J, with 18 bases between the two ends. The CDR3 is CASSQSVQGPTNQPQHF. The CDR3 nucleotides read TGCGCCAGCAGCCAATCAGTCCAGGGGCCAACTAATCAGCCCCAGCATTTT.

This clone came up a few times. This chain connects TRBV3-1 (or the pseudogene TRBV3-2) to TRBJ2-7, with 10 bases fitting TRBD2. Germline CDR1 and CDR2: LGHDT and YNNKEL (reference sequence). The junction had 4 bases not matched to a gene; V was cut back by 2 bases and J by 3 bases. The CDR3 runs to 15 residues. The CDR3 sequence is CASSQFGTSVYEQYF. In nucleotides, the CDR3 is TGTGCCAGCAGCCAATTCGGGACTAGCGTCTACGAGCAGTACTTC.

The rearrangement links TRBV5-8 to TRBJ2-1, with TRBD1 as a possible D gene (5 bases). Per the germline V gene, CDR1 is SGHTS and CDR2 is YDEGEE. The CDR3 covers 14 residues. V dropped 0 bases and J dropped 8 bases, with 12 bases sitting between them. The CDR3 region is CASSLGAGSHEQFF. For the CDR3, the DNA is TGTGCCAGCAGCTTGGGAGCAGGGTCCCATGAGCAGTTCTTC.

This clone was seen once. The chain employs TRBV5-4 and TRBJ2-2, with 8 bases fitting TRBD2. CDR1 is SGHNT, CDR2 YYREEE, per germline (reference sequence). The CDR3 runs 15 residues. Trimming at V came to 2 bases and at J to 4 bases, leaving 4 bases not matched to a gene. The CDR3 nucleotides read TGTGCCAGCAGCTTCCAGCGGGGGAGCACCGGGGAGCTGTTTTTT. Amino acid sequence: CASSFQRGSTGELFF. The entire variable domain, with the rest obtained from reference TRBV5-4 and TRBJ2-2, is as follows: ETGVTQSPTHLIKTRGQQVTLRCSSQSGHNTVSWYQQALGQGPQFIFQYYREEENGRGNFPPRFSGLQFPNYSSELNVNALELDDSALYLCASSFQRGSTGELFFGEGSRLTVL.

The table lists this clone with a count of one. This sequence joins TRBV6-6 and TRBJ1-2; 9 positions agree with TRBD1. From germline, CDR1 is MNHNY and CDR2 SVGAGI (reference sequence). This CDR3 is built from 15 residues. Unmatched junction bases numbered 6, after V lost 0 bases and J lost 7 bases. CDR3 sequence: CASSYSGQGRGGYTF. CDR3 bases: TGTGCCAGCAGTTACTCTGGACAGGGGAGGGGTGGCTACACCTTC.

The V gene is TRBV19, the J gene TRBJ2-7, with D perhaps matching TRBD2 (6 bases). Germline V gene lookup returns CDR1 LNHDA and CDR2 SQIVND (reference sequence). The CDR3 runs 14 residues. Trimming cost V 5 bases and J 2 bases, with 13 bases left between them. The CDR3 sequence is CASSGRRGAYEQYF. CDR3 nucleotide sequence: TGTGCCAGTAGTGGCAGGAGGGGCGCCTACGAGCAGTACTTC. The full variable domain, in which reference TRBV19 and TRBJ2-7 provide the parts outside the CDR3, is DGGITQSPKYLFRKEGQNVTLSCEQNLNHDAMYWYRQDPGQGLRLIYYSQIVNDFQKGDIAEGYSVSREKKESFPLTVTSAQKNPTAFYLCASSGRRGAYEQYFGPGTRLTVT.

This chain joins TRBV5-4 and TRBJ1-3; TRBD1 agrees at 7 bases. The CDR3 is 17 amino acids. Germline CDR1 SGHNT, CDR2 YYREEE (reference sequence). Germline trimming cut 2 bases from V and 0 bases from J; bases unmatched to any gene: 8. CDR3 in amino acids: CASSLKDRRPSGNTIYF. The CDR3 DNA reads TGTGCCAGCAGCTTAAAGGACAGGCGACCCTCTGGAAACACCATATATTTT. Based on the CDR3 plus reference TRBV5-4 and TRBJ1-3, the full variable domain is ETGVTQSPTHLIKTRGQQVTLRCSSQSGHNTVSWYQQALGQGPQFIFQYYREEENGRGNFPPRFSGLQFPNYSSELNVNALELDDSALYLCASSLKDRRPSGNTIYFGEGSWLTVV.

The CDR3 loop is CASSGRTSGGYEQYF. The DNA of the CDR3 is TGTGCCAGTAGTGGGAGGACTAGCGGGGGCTACGAGCAGTACTTC. The V and J genes are TRBV19 and TRBJ2-7; 13 nucleotides align to TRBD2. V lost 5 bases to trimming and J lost 3 bases; unmatched junction nucleotides: 4. The CDR3 runs 15 residues. CDR1 is LNHDA and CDR2 is SQIVND in the germline V gene (reference sequence).

This chain connects TRBV7-2 to TRBJ2-5, with D perhaps TRBD2 (5 bases). CDR3 length equals 14 residues. V lost 2 bases and J lost 5, with 12 bases in between. Germline CDR1 SGHTA, CDR2 FQGNSA. In nucleotides, the CDR3 is TGTGCCAGCAGCTTACCGTGGAGGAGGGAGACCCAGTACTTC. This codes for CASSLPWRRETQYF.

The rearrangement uses TRBV10-3 and TRBJ1-2; 11 bases map to TRBD1. V gave up 6 bases and J gave up 5 bases; unmatched junction bases: 11. Germline CDR1 ENHRY, CDR2 SYGVKD. The CDR3 contains 16 residues. This CDR3 reads CAIRSGTGGVAYGYTF. The CDR3 region has the DNA TGTGCCATCAGATCCGGGACAGGGGGAGTTGCATATGGCTACACCTTC.

The chain carries TRBV19 and TRBJ2-5, with 10 bases fitting TRBD2. V dropped 3 bases and J dropped 5; count of bases not matched to a gene: 9. Germline V gene data show CDR1 as LNHDA and CDR2 as SQIVND (reference sequence). The CDR3 is 16 residues long. The CDR3 sequence: CASSIAAGGPMETQYF. The CDR3 DNA sequence: TGTGCCAGTAGTATTGCAGCGGGGGGGCCCATGGAGACCCAGTACTTC.

The table lists this clone with a count of one. The rearrangement links TRBV28 to TRBJ1-2; D is unresolved. V was cut by 2 bases and J by 4 bases, with 8 bases left in between. This CDR3 spans 13 amino acids. CDR1 and CDR2 from the germline V gene are MDHEN and SYDVKM. CDR3 sequence (DNA): TGTGCCAGCAGTTTAGAGGGCGGCTATGGCTACACCTTC. Protein product: CASSLEGGYGYTF.

The chain links TRBV20-1 to TRBJ1-1; TRBD1 agrees at 9 bases. V lost 8 bases, J lost 5 bases, and 3 bases stayed unmatched. Germline V gives CDR1 DFQATT, CDR2 SNEGSKA (reference sequence). This CDR3 comprises 11 residues. This CDR3 reads CSRQGVTEAFF. CDR3 coding DNA: TGCAGTCGACAGGGGGTAACTGAAGCTTTCTTT.

The V gene is TRBV5-1, the J gene TRBJ2-7; no clear D gene. Germline assignment: CDR1 SGHRS and CDR2 YFSETQ. V lost 0 bases to trimming and J lost 0 bases, with 4 bases between them. The CDR3 contains 13 residues. CDR3 coding DNA: TGCGCCAGCAGCTTGGGGAGCTCCTACGAGCAGTACTTC. The encoded protein is CASSLGSSYEQYF.

The V call is TRBV7-2, the J call TRBJ2-7; D possibly corresponds to TRBD1 (6 bases). Germline CDR1 reads SGHTA; CDR2 reads FQGNSA. Trimming took off 6 bases at V and 3 bases at J, with 18 bases between the two ends. The CDR3 loop spans 15 amino acids. The CDR3 here is CASSSTGQRIYEQYF. The CDR3 DNA sequence: TGTGCCAGCAGTTCCACGGGACAAAGGATCTACGAGCAGTACTTC.

This chain joins TRBV11-2 and TRBJ2-2; TRBD2 aligns across 14 bases. Unmatched junction bases numbered 6, after V lost 0 bases and J lost 0 bases. CDR1 and CDR2 (germline): SGHAT, FQNNGV. The CDR3 contains 20 residues. CDR3: CASSLEPGLAGVTNTGELFF. CDR3 nucleotide sequence: TGTGCCAGCAGCTTAGAGCCGGGACTAGCGGGGGTAACGAACACCGGGGAGCTGTTTTTT.

The chain combines TRBV5-1 with TRBJ2-7; maybe TRBD1 (6 bases). Trimming pared 5 bases from V and 3 bases from J, leaving 15 bases between. Germline CDR1 SGHRS, CDR2 YFSETQ. The CDR3 has 14 amino acids. The CDR3 here is CASSSSGDGYEQYF. Here the CDR3 DNA reads TGCGCCAGCAGTTCATCAGGGGACGGCTACGAGCAGTACTTC.

V is TRBV5-1 and J is TRBJ2-7; D call uncertain. The germline gives CDR1 SGHRS, CDR2 YFSETQ. The CDR3 has 14 amino acids. Trimming stripped 0 bases from V and 5 bases from J, with 12 bases between. As DNA, the CDR3 is TGCGCCAGCAGCTTGGCGGCTAGTTCCCACGAGCAGTACTTC. This encodes CASSLAASSHEQYF.

V usage is TRBV6-5 and J usage is TRBJ1-3; D is unresolved. Trimming shortened V by 6 bases and J by 3 bases, and 12 bases separated the two germline ends. The V gene's germline CDR1 is MNHEY and CDR2 SVGAGI. This CDR3 region has 14 residues. CDR3 sequence: CASRPFELGNTIYF. Written as DNA, the CDR3 is TGTGCCAGCAGACCCTTCGAACTTGGAAACACCATATATTTT.

This sequence joins TRBV12-3 or TRBV12-4 and TRBJ1-1; D is unresolved. The CDR3 is made up of 11 amino acids. The V end was cut by 7 bases, the J end by 4 bases, with 7 bases between. Here the CDR3 reads CASIRSTEAFF. In nucleotides, the CDR3 is TGTGCCAGCATTAGGAGCACTGAAGCTTTCTTT.

The chain is built from TRBV3-1 (or the pseudogene TRBV3-2) and TRBJ1-6, with D uncertain. Per the germline V gene, CDR1 is LGHDT and CDR2 is YNNKEL (reference sequence). Trimming pared 4 bases from V and 6 bases from J, leaving 13 bases between. CDR3 length equals 15 residues. The CDR3 DNA reads TGTGCCAGCAGCCGCGGTGGGCGGGGTAATTCACCCCTCCACTTT. As protein: CASSRGGRGNSPLHF.

The chain links TRBV5-1 to TRBJ2-5, with 7 bases lining up with TRBD2. This CDR3 is built from 13 residues. Losses at the gene ends were 0 bases for V and 5 bases for J; bases not matched to a gene: 1. Germline V lookup: CDR1 SGHRS, CDR2 YFSETQ. For the CDR3, the DNA is TGCGCCAGCAGCTTGGGTAGCGGGGAGACCCAGTACTTC. It specifies CASSLGSGETQYF. Full variable domain (rest looked up from reference TRBV5-1 and TRBJ2-5): KAGVTQTPRYLIKTRGQQVTLSCSPISGHRSVSWYQQTPGQGLQFLFEYFSETQRNKGNFPGRFSGRQFSNSRSEMNVSTLELGDSALYLCASSLGSGETQYFGPGTRLLVL.

The rearrangement uses TRBV5-4 and TRBJ2-6, with D possibly TRBD1 on 5 matching bases. The V gene's germline CDR1 is SGHNT and CDR2 YYREEE (reference sequence). The CDR3 runs 15 residues. The V end was cut by 1 base, the J end by 2 bases, with 7 bases between. CDR3 in amino acids: CASSLIRAGANVLTF. CDR3 sequence (DNA): TGTGCCAGCAGCTTGATCAGGGCTGGGGCCAACGTCCTGACTTTC. Based on the CDR3 plus reference TRBV5-4 and TRBJ2-6, the full variable domain is ETGVTQSPTHLIKTRGQQVTLRCSSQSGHNTVSWYQQALGQGPQFIFQYYREEENGRGNFPPRFSGLQFPNYSSELNVNALELDDSALYLCASSLIRAGANVLTFGAGSRLTVL.

The chain couples TRBV29-1 to TRBJ2-4; perhaps TRBD1 as D (5 bases). The CDR3 sequence is 15 residues long. From germline, CDR1 is SQVTM and CDR2 ANQGSEA. Trimming shortened V by 4 bases and J by 1 base, and 14 bases separated the two germline ends. As DNA, the CDR3 is TGCAGCGTTGGTGTTGTGGCAGGGGCCAAAAACATTCAGTACTTC. It codes for CSVGVVAGAKNIQYF.

The chain is built from TRBV27 and TRBJ2-2; the D is unclear. The germline CDR1 and CDR2 sequences are MNHEY and SMNVEV (reference sequence). This CDR3 has 14 amino acids. V was cut by 3 bases and J by 2 bases, with 7 bases left in between. CDR3 coding DNA: TGTGCCAGCAGTTTTTACTTAAACACCGGGGAGCTGTTTTTT. Translated, it gives CASSFYLNTGELFF.